Detailed here is one T cell receptor (beta chain). Some clones are missing from TCRdb's copy, which holds only in-frame ones; the method was immunoSEQ multiplex PCR. The sample yields over 150,000 clones, over 85% seen once. The data stem from a study of control samples from healthy donors and cancer patients. V was shortened by 3 bases and J by 2 bases, with 10 bases between the two germline ends. This CDR3 contains 14 residues. Germline V lookup: CDR1 MNHNS, CDR2 SASEGT. The receptor was isolated from a man between 18 and 35 years old in good health. Sequences were obtained from blood. The gene calls are TRBV6-1 and TRBJ1-2; D gene ambiguous. This CDR3 is CASSDSWINYGYTF. The CDR3 region has the DNA TGTGCCAGCAGTGATAGCTGGATAAACTATGGCTACACCTTC.